The 24 T cell receptor beta chains below were found in one sample sequenced in a study of human T cells and chemical hapten exposure. Noted time point: patch test 2, 6 weeks after DPC sensitization. Treatment in this sample: therapeutic diphenylcyclopropenone sensitization with weekly scalp DPC. MiXCR was run by TCRdb on the RACE reads, yielding one entry per CDR3 protein. The sample consists of 110,000 to 150,000 distinct CDR3 sequences, about 11% of them appearing once. Material: whole blood, obtained in connection with sensitization to the hapten diphenylcyclopropenone (DPC). The receptor set was obtained from a woman in her forties or fifties with alopecia areata. Some clones in this sample may be carry-over from other donors' samples.

At least ten counts were recorded for this clonotype. The CDR3 here is CSVGRSSGWNTQYF. The CDR3 DNA sequence: TGCAGCGTTGGGCGGTCTAGCGGGTGGAATACGCAGTATTTT. This chain uses TRBV29-1 with TRBJ2-3; TRBD2 agrees at 8 bases. The CDR3 has 14 residues. CDR1 is SQVTM, CDR2 ANQGSEA, per germline. V gave up 4 bases and J gave up 7 bases; unmatched junction bases: 10.

This clonotype was seen a single time. This rearrangement joins TRBV9 to TRBJ2-1; D unclear. V was pared by 0 bases and J by 2 bases, with 12 bases between. This CDR3 has 16 residues. Germline-derived CDR1 and CDR2 are SGDLS and YYNGEE. DNA for the CDR3: TGTGCCAGCAGCGTAGAATTACGGTCTACCTACAATGAGCAGTTCTTC. It is translated as CASSVELRSTYNEQFF.

The genes are TRBV24-1 and TRBJ2-1, with a possible D match to TRBD2 (6 bases). The ends were cut back, 2 bases at V and 10 bases at J, with 20 bases in the middle. The CDR3 totals 16 residues. Germline V CDR1 and CDR2: KGHDR, SFDVKD. CDR3 nucleotides: TGTGCCACCAGTGATTCTTTTTCGAGCCTAGCGCACGAGCAGTTCTTC. This encodes CATSDSFSSLAHEQFF.

This clonotype has more than one count but fewer than ten. This sequence joins TRBV12-3 or TRBV12-4 and TRBJ2-1; unclear D gene. The CDR3 is 13 residues long. Deletions cut 1 base from V and 6 bases from J, with 7 bases between. The CDR3 region is CASSLVVANEQFF. In nucleotides, the CDR3 is TGTGCCAGCAGTTTAGTGGTAGCCAATGAGCAGTTCTTC.

In nucleotides, the CDR3 is TGTGCCAGTAGTATTGGGGACAGGAGGCTCAATGAGCAGTTCTTC. Translating gives CASSIGDRRLNEQFF. The chain has TRBV19 and TRBJ2-1; 8 nucleotides match TRBD1. Per germline, CDR1 LNHDA and CDR2 SQIVND (reference sequence). The CDR3 is 15 amino acids. After removal of 3 bases from V and 6 bases from J, the junction contained 7 bases not matched to a gene.

The sample holds many counts of this clonotype. The chain uses TRBV7-9 and TRBJ1-5; the D gene is possibly TRBD1 (6 bases). Germline V gene data show CDR1 as SEHNR and CDR2 as FQNEAQ (reference sequence). CDR3 length: 13 amino acids. The V and J ends lost 5 bases and 4 bases respectively, with 9 bases between them. CDR3 nucleotides: TGTGCCAGCAGCCTAGACAGGAATCAGCCCCAGCATTTT. Its protein product is CASSLDRNQPQHF.

The rearrangement joins TRBV6-6 to TRBJ2-5, with D hard to call. V gave up 2 bases and J gave up 1 base, with 5 bases separating them. The CDR3 extends over 13 amino acids. Looked up from germline, CDR1 is MNHNY and CDR2 is SVGAGI (reference sequence). CDR3 bases: TGTGCCAGCAGTTACGAACTCCAAGAGACCCAGTACTTC. Its protein product is CASSYELQETQYF.

The V gene is TRBV6-5, the J gene TRBJ2-7; a possible D gene is TRBD2 (5 bases). Germline loops: CDR1 MNHEY, CDR2 SVGAGI. This CDR3 spans 13 amino acids. Trimming cost V 4 bases and J 7 bases, with 14 bases left between them. The chain's CDR3 is CASSFGLAGEQYF. As DNA, the CDR3 is TGTGCCAGCAGTTTCGGACTGGCCGGGGAGCAGTACTTC.

The chain uses TRBV6-6 and TRBJ2-4; a weak D match, TRBD1 (5 bases). The CDR3 is 13 residues long. The V gene lost 2 bases and the J gene lost 10 bases, with 12 bases spanning the gap. Germline loops: CDR1 MNHNY, CDR2 SVGAGI (reference sequence). CDR3 DNA sequence: TGTGCCAGCAGTTACCAGGACACCGATATTCAGTACTTC. The encoded protein is CASSYQDTDIQYF.

This clonotype was counted ten times or more. One end of the junction fails to match germline, which may point to a read error. The genes are TRBV5-1 and TRBJ1-1, with 8 bases that match TRBD1. The CDR3 sequence is 15 residues long. The germline V gene encodes CDR1 SGHRS and CDR2 YFSETQ. The CDR3 here is CASLPGQGGAAEPFF. Here the CDR3 DNA reads TGCGCCAGCTTACCTGGACAGGGAGGGGCGGCTGAACCTTTCTTT.

The chain uses TRBV5-1 and TRBJ2-7, with TRBD1 identical over 8 bases. There are 15 residues in the CDR3. Germline V CDR1 and CDR2: SGHRS, YFSETQ. V was clipped by 4 bases and J by 5 bases; unmatched bases: 11. The CDR3 loop is CASSRSATGADEQYF. In DNA, the CDR3 is TGCGCCAGCAGCAGGTCCGCGACAGGGGCGGACGAGCAGTACTTC.

V and J are TRBV29-1 and TRBJ2-1, with TRBD2 as a possible D gene (6 bases). V was pared by 1 base and J by 0 bases, with 13 bases between. The germline CDR1 and CDR2 sequences are SQVTM and ANQGSEA. There are 16 residues in the CDR3. CDR3 nucleotides: TGCAGCGTTGAAGGGGGCGGGGCAAGCTCCTACAATGAGCAGTTCTTC. Its translation: CSVEGGGASSYNEQFF.

J is TRBJ2-3 and V is TRBV6-2 or TRBV6-3, with TRBD2 matching over 9 bases. V lost 3 bases, J lost 8 bases, and 9 bases stayed unmatched. Germline CDR1 is MNHEY and CDR2 is SVGEGT. This CDR3 has 15 amino acids. CDR3 in DNA: TGTGCCAGCAGTTATGGCAGCGGGAGGACTGGTACGCAGTATTTT. Translated, it gives CASSYGSGRTGTQYF.

The CDR3 here is CASSFGLAGTGELFF. The CDR3 DNA reads as TGTGCCAGCAGCTTCGGACTAGCGGGGACCGGGGAGCTGTTTTTT. The chain joins TRBV11-2 to TRBJ2-2; 12 nucleotides match TRBD2. Per the germline V gene, CDR1 is SGHAT and CDR2 is FQNNGV. The V gene end was trimmed by 3 bases and the J gene end by 5 bases; junction bases not matched to a gene: 1. The CDR3 is 15 residues long. The full variable domain, in which reference TRBV11-2 and TRBJ2-2 provide the parts outside the CDR3, is EAGVAQSPRYKIIEKRQSVAFWCNPISGHATLYWYQQILGQGPKLLIQFQNNGVVDDSQLPKDRFSAERLKGVDSTLKIQPAKLEDSAVYLCASSFGLAGTGELFFGEGSRLTVL.

This clonotype was seen a few times. The chain combines TRBV7-2 with TRBJ2-5, with 7 bases lining up with TRBD2. The germline V gene has CDR1 SGHTA and CDR2 FQGNSA. Trimming cost V 0 bases and J 4 bases; bases outside gene matches: 5. The length of the CDR3 is 15 residues. Written as DNA, the CDR3 is TGTGCCAGCAGCTTAGCGGCGATAGCGGGAGAGACCCAGTACTTC. The encoded protein is CASSLAAIAGETQYF.

This clonotype has more than one count but fewer than ten. V usage is TRBV7-6 and J usage is TRBJ1-5, with D possibly TRBD1 on 6 matching bases. V lost 0 bases to trimming and J lost 6 bases, with 9 bases between them. CDR1 SGHVS and CDR2 FNYEAQ come from the germline V gene. The CDR3 runs to 14 residues. The CDR3 region has the DNA TGTGCCAGCAGCTTAGCAGGGGGGAGTCAGCCCCAGCATTTT. Its translation is CASSLAGGSQPQHF. The whole variable domain, filled in from reference TRBV7-6 and TRBJ1-5, reads GAGVSQSPRYKVTKRGQDVALRCDPISGHVSLYWYRQALGQGPEFLTYFNYEAQQDKSGLPNDRFSAERPEGSISTLTIQRTEQRDSAMYRCASSLAGGSQPQHFGDGTRLSIL.

DNA for the CDR3: TGCGCCAGCAGCCCCCCGGGACAGGGGGCTACCGGGGAGCTGTTTTTT. This gives the protein CASSPPGQGATGELFF. The chain recombines TRBV5-1 with TRBJ2-2; 12 positions agree with TRBD1. Germline V CDR1 and CDR2: SGHRS, YFSETQ. This CDR3 region has 16 residues. V gave up 4 bases and J gave up 5 bases; unmatched junction bases: 6.

The V gene is TRBV5-5, the J gene TRBJ2-1, with D possibly matching TRBD1 (6 bases). CDR1 and CDR2 from the germline V gene are SGHKS and YYEKEE (reference sequence). The CDR3 is 15 amino acids. The ends were cut back, 1 base at V and 12 bases at J, with 20 bases in the middle. The CDR3 here is CASSLRGHQPARQFF. CDR3 nucleotides: TGTGCCAGCAGCTTGAGGGGACACCAACCTGCTAGGCAGTTCTTC.

This clonotype was counted a few times. This chain uses TRBV6-2 or TRBV6-3 with TRBJ2-7; D possibly uses TRBD1 or TRBD2 (5 bases each). Germline CDR1 reads MNHEY; CDR2 reads SVGEGT. With 6 bases removed from V and 2 bases from J, the gap between germline ends came to 14 bases. The CDR3 has 14 amino acids. The CDR3 region has the DNA TGTGCCAGCAGCCGTAGGGACCGAACCTACGAGCAGTACTTC. Its translation: CASSRRDRTYEQYF.

The chain has TRBV2 and TRBJ1-3; D not certain. Germline CDR1 SNHLY, CDR2 FYNNEI. This CDR3 is built from 15 residues. Trimming removed 3 bases from V and 1 base from J, with 10 bases in between. The CDR3 sequence: CASSDYSGSGNTIYF. In DNA form, the CDR3 reads TGTGCCAGCAGTGATTACTCAGGATCTGGAAACACCATATATTTT.

The chain has TRBV5-6 and TRBJ2-5; TRBD2 aligns across 15 bases. V dropped 4 bases and J dropped 1; count of bases not matched to a gene: 14. CDR3 length: 20 residues. The germline gives CDR1 SGHDT, CDR2 YYEEEE. The CDR3 region is CASSPPGLAGGWGVQETQYF. CDR3 nucleotides: TGTGCCAGCAGCCCCCCGGGACTAGCGGGAGGCTGGGGGGTCCAAGAGACCCAGTACTTC.

This clonotype came up a few times. This rearrangement joins TRBV27 to TRBJ2-3, with D tentatively TRBD2 (6 bases). Germline V gene lookup returns CDR1 MNHEY and CDR2 SMNVEV (reference sequence). V was trimmed by 6 bases and J by 6 bases, leaving 16 bases between them. The CDR3 sequence is 14 residues long. CDR3 nucleotide sequence: TGTGCCAGCAGAGCACGGGAGTCTGGGGATACGCAGTATTTT. As protein: CASRARESGDTQYF.

The V call is TRBV9, the J call TRBJ2-7, with TRBD2 matching 9 bases. The germline V gene has CDR1 SGDLS and CDR2 YYNGEE. The trim removed 3 bases at V and 5 bases at J, leaving 9 bases unmatched. This CDR3 has 15 residues. CDR3 DNA: TGTGCCAGCAGCGGGATGGGACTAGCAGGCCACGAGCAGTACTTC. Protein sequence: CASSGMGLAGHEQYF.

In the case of this clonotype: Since a much larger clone is just one base distant, this may be a read error. The rearrangement uses TRBV6-5 and TRBJ2-7; TRBD2 agrees at 9 bases. After removal of 6 bases from V and 6 bases from J, the junction contained 9 bases not matched to a gene. CDR1 is MNHEY and CDR2 is SVGAGI in the germline V gene. This CDR3 region has 14 residues. The CDR3 region is CASSPISGSIEQYF. The CDR3 nucleotides are TGTGCCAGCAGCCCAATTAGCGGGAGTATCGAGCAGTACTTC.